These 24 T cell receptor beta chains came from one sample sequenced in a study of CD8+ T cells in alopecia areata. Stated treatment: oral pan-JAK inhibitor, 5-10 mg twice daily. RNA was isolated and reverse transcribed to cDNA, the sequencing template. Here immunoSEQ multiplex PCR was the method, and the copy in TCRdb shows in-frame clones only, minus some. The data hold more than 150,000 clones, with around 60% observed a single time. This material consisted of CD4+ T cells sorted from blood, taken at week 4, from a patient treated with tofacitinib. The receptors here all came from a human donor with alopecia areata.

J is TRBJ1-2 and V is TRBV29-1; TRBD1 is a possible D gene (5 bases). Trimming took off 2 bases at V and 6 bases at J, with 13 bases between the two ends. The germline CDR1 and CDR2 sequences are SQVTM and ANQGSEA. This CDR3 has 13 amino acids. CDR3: CSVEKSGRNGYTF. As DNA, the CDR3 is TGCAGCGTTGAAAAATCAGGGAGGAATGGCTACACCTTC.

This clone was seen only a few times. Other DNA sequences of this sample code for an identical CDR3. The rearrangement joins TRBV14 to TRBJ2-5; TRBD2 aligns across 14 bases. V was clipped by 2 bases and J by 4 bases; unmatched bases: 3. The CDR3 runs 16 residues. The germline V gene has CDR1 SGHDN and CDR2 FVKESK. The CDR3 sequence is CASSQRTSGGRETQYF. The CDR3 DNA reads TGTGCCAGCAGCCAACGGACTAGCGGGGGGAGAGAGACCCAGTACTTC.

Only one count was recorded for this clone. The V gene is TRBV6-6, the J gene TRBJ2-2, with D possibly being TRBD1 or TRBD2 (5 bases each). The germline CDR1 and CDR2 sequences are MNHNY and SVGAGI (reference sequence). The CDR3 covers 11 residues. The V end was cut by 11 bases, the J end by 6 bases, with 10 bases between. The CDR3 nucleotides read TGTGCCTCTGGGGGAGCCGGGGAGCTGTTTTTT. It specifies CASGGAGELFF.

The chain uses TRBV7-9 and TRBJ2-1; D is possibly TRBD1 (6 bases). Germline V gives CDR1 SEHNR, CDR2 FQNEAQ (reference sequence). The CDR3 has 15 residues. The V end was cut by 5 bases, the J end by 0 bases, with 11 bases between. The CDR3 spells CASSRTGSSYNEQFF. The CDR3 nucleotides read TGTGCCAGCAGCCGAACAGGGAGCTCCTACAATGAGCAGTTCTTC. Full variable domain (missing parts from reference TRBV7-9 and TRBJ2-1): DTGVSQNPRHKITKRGQNVTFRCDPISEHNRLYWYRQTLGQGPEFLTYFQNEAQLEKSRLLSDRFSAERPKGSFSTLEIQRTEQGDSAMYLCASSRTGSSYNEQFFGPGTRLTVL.

The CDR3 DNA reads TGTGCCAGCAGCTTTGCCGGGACAGCTCTTAACGAGCAGTACTTC. This codes for CASSFAGTALNEQYF. This chain uses TRBV11-2 with TRBJ2-7, with 7 positions matching TRBD1. The CDR3 has 15 amino acids. V shed 3 bases and J 5 bases; nucleotides not matched to a gene: 10. From germline, CDR1 is SGHAT and CDR2 FQNNGV.

The chain's CDR3 is CASSLEAGTGALSNQPQHF. The DNA of the CDR3 is TGTGCCAGCAGCTTAGAAGCCGGGACAGGGGCCCTTAGCAATCAGCCCCAGCATTTT. The genes are TRBV7-6 and TRBJ1-5; 10 bases are a match to TRBD1. J gave up 0 bases and V 1 base, and 9 bases lay outside the gene matches. CDR1 is SGHVS, CDR2 FNYEAQ, per germline. The CDR3 length is 19 residues.

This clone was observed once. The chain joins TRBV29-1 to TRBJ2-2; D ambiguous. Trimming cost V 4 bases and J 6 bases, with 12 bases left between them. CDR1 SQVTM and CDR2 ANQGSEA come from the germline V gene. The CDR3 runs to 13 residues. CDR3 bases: TGCAGCGTTGGGGGTAGTCGTGCCGGGGAGCTGTTTTTT. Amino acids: CSVGGSRAGELFF.

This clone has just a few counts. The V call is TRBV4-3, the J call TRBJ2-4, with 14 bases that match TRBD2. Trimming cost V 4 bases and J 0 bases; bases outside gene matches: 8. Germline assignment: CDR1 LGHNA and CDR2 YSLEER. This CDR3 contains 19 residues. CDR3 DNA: TGCGCCAGCAGCCCTAGACTAGCGGGGGGGTTAAGAGCCAAAAACATTCAGTACTTC. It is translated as CASSPRLAGGLRAKNIQYF.

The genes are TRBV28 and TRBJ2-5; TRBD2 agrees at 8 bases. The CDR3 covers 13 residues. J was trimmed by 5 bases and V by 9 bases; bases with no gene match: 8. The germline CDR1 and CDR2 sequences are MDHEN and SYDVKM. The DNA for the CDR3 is TGTGCCAGTATCTCGGGGGGGACGGAGACCCAGTACTTC. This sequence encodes CASISGGTETQYF.

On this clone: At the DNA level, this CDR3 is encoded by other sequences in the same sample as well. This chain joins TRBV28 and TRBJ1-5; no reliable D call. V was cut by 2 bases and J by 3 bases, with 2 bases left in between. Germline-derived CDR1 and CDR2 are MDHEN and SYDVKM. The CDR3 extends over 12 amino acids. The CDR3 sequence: CASSLPNQPQHF. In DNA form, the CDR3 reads TGTGCCAGCAGTTTACCCAATCAGCCCCAGCATTTT.

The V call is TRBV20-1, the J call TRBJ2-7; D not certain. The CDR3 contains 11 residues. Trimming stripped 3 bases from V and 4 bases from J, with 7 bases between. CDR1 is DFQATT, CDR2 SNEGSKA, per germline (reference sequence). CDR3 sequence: CSASRVYEQYF. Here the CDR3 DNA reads TGCAGTGCTAGCCGGGTATACGAGCAGTACTTC.

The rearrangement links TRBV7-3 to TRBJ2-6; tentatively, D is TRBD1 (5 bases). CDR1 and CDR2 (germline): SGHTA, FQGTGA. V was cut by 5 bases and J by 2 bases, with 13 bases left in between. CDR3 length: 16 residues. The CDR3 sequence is CASSTRSGPGANVLTF. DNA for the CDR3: TGTGCCAGCAGCACCCGGTCAGGGCCTGGGGCCAACGTCCTGACTTTC.

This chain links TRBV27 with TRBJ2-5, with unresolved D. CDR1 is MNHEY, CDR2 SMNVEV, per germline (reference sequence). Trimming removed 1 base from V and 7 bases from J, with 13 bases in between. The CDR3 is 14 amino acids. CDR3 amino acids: CASSLYRGPWTQYF. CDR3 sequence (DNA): TGTGCCAGCAGTTTATATCGCGGCCCGTGGACCCAGTACTTC.

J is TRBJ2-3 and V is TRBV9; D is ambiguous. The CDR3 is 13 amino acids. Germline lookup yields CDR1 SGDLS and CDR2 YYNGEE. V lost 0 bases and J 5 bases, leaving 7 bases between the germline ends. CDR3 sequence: CASSVDLEDTQYF. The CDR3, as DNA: TGTGCCAGCAGCGTAGATTTAGAAGATACGCAGTATTTT.

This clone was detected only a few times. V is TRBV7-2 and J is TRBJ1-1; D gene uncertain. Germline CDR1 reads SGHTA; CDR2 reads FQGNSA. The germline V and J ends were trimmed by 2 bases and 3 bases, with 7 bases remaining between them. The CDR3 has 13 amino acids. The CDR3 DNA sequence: TGTGCCAGCAGCTTATCCGGATACACTGAAGCTTTCTTT. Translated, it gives CASSLSGYTEAFF.

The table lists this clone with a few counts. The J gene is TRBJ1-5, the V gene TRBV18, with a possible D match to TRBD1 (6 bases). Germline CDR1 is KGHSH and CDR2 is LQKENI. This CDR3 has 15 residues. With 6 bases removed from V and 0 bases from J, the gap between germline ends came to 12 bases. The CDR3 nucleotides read TGTGCCAGCTCCCTTGGACAGAATAGCAATCAGCCCCAGCATTTT. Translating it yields CASSLGQNSNQPQHF.

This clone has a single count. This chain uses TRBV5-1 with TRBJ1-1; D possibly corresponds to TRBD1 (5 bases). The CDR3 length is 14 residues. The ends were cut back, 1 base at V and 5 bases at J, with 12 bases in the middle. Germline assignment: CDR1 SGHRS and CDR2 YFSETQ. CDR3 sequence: CASSLSGEGTEAFF. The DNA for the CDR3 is TGCGCCAGCAGCTTGAGCGGGGAGGGGACTGAAGCTTTCTTT.

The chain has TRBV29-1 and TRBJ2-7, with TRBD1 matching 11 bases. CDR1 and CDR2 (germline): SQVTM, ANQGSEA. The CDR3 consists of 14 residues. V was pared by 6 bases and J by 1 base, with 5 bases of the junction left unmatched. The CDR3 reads CSVRGDRGSYEQYF. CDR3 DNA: TGCAGCGTCAGGGGGGACAGGGGGTCCTACGAGCAGTACTTC.

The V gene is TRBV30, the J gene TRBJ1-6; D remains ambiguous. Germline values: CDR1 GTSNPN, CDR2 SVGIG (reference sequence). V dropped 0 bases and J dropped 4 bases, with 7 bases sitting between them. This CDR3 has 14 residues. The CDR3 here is CAWSVGRYNSPLHF. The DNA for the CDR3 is TGTGCCTGGAGTGTCGGGCGGTATAATTCACCCCTCCACTTT. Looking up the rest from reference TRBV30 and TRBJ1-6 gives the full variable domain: SQTIHQWPATLVQPVGSPLSLECTVEGTSNPNLYWYRQAAGRGLQLLFYSVGIGQISSEVPQNLSASRPQDRQFILSSKKLLLSDSGFYLCAWSVGRYNSPLHFGNGTRLTVT.

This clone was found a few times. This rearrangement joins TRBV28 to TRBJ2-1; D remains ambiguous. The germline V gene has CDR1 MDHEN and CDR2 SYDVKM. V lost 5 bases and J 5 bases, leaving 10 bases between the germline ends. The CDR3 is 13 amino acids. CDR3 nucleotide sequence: TGTGCCAGCAGTGACCACACACACAATGAGCAGTTCTTC. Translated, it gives CASSDHTHNEQFF.

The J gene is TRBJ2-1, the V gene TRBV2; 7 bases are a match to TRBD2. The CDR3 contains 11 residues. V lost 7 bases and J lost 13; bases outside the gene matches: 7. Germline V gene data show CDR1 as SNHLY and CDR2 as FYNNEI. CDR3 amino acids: CASKAGDPQFF. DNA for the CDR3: TGTGCCAGCAAGGCGGGGGATCCCCAGTTCTTC.

This CDR3 reads CATSRKGSGLNTGELFF. In DNA, the CDR3 is TGTGCCACCAGCAGGAAAGGTAGCGGATTGAACACCGGGGAGCTGTTTTTT. The chain links TRBV15 to TRBJ2-2; D possibly corresponds to TRBD2 (6 bases). V lost 3 bases to trimming and J lost 1 base, with 15 bases between them. Germline CDR1 and CDR2: LNHNV and YYDKDF (reference sequence). This CDR3 contains 17 residues.

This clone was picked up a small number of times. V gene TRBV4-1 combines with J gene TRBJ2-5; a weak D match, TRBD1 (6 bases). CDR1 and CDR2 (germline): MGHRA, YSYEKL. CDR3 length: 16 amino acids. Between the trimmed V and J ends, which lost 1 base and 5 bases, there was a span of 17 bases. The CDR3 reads CASSQADRETGETQYF. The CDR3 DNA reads TGCGCCAGCAGCCAAGCGGACAGAGAGACCGGCGAGACCCAGTACTTC.

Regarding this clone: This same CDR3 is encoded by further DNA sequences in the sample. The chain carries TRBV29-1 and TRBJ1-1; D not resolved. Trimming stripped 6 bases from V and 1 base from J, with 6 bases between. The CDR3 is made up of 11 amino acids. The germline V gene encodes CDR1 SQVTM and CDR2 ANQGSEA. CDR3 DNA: TGCAGCGTGGAGGGGAACACTGAAGCTTTCTTT. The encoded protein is CSVEGNTEAFF.